This is a list of T cell receptor beta chains from one sample in a study of blood T cell repertoires in COVID-19. Profiled with immunoSEQ multiplex PCR; TCRdb holds only in-frame clones, not every one. The sample records roughly 110,000 clones, under 85% being singletons. Sequencing was carried out using peripheral blood. These receptors originate from a woman aged 55-75 years with acute or convalescent COVID-19. Both conserved end residues are part of each CDR3. A D gene is named only where the DNA matches it firmly. Not every row has a clone size; where given, it reads once, few, many or a size class.

>TRBJ2-4|-|few|TRBV5-1
CASSLDREGDIQYF
TGCGCCAGCAGCTTGGACAGGGAGGGAGACATTCAGTACTTC
>TRBJ2-7|TRBD2|-|TRBV30
CAWRPARREGYEQYF
TGTGCCTGGAGACCCGCTCGGAGGGAGGGCTACGAGCAGTACTTC
>TRBJ1-2|TRBD1|-|TRBV18
CASSPTGEAYGYTF
TGTGCCAGCTCACCAACAGGGGAAGCCTATGGCTACACCTTC
>TRBJ2-2|TRBD2|-|TRBV3-1/TRBV3-2
CASSQDLGGKLFF
TGTGCCAGCAGCCAAGATTTGGGGGGGAAACTGTTTTTT
>TRBJ1-1|TRBD1|once|TRBV5-1
CASSDQGAPNTEAFF
TGCGCCAGCAGCGACCAGGGGGCCCCAAACACTGAAGCTTTCTTT
>TRBJ2-7|-|-|TRBV7-8
CASSLLPTVSYEQYF
TGTGCCAGCAGCTTACTCCCGACAGTCTCCTACGAGCAGTACTTC
>TRBJ2-1|TRBD2|-|TRBV4-2
CASSRAGLAGDNEQFF
TGTGCCAGCAGTCGAGCTGGACTAGCGGGAGACAATGAGCAGTTCTTC
>TRBJ2-1|-|-|TRBV29-1
CSVLVTEQFF
TGCAGCGTTCTAGTGACTGAGCAGTTCTTC
>TRBJ1-1|-|-|TRBV19
CASSLTPGTEAFF
TGTGCCAGTAGTCTGACACCGGGGACTGAAGCTTTCTTT
>TRBJ2-3|-|-|TRBV29-1
CSVASETSTDTQYF
TGCAGCGTTGCTTCGGAGACTAGCACAGATACGCAGTATTTT
>TRBJ1-2|-|-|TRBV13
CASSYDRRANYGYTF
TGTGCCAGCAGCTACGACAGGCGAGCTAACTATGGCTACACCTTC
>TRBJ1-2|TRBD1|-|TRBV27
CASSGTGGSYGYTF
TGTGCCAGCTCCGGGACAGGGGGATCCTATGGCTACACCTTC
>TRBJ1-2|TRBD1|-|TRBV7-9
CASSLVGTANYGYTF
TGTGCCAGCAGCTTAGTTGGGACAGCTAACTATGGCTACACCTTC
>TRBJ2-5|TRBD1|once|TRBV29-1
CSVEKGAETQYF
TGCAGCGTTGAAAAGGGGGCGGAGACCCAGTACTTC
>TRBJ2-7|TRBD1|few|TRBV7-9
CASSLGGQGLNEQYF
TGTGCCAGCAGCTTAGGGGGACAGGGCTTAAACGAGCAGTACTTC
>TRBJ2-2|-|-|TRBV2
CASSDGGARELFF
TGTGCCAGCAGTGATGGGGGGGCCCGGGAGCTGTTTTTT
>TRBJ1-1|TRBD1|few|TRBV6-5
CASRPPEGATEAFF
TGTGCCAGCAGACCCCCCGAGGGGGCAACTGAAGCTTTCTTT
>TRBJ2-7|TRBD1|-|TRBV5-1
CASSWGDRAYEQYF
TGCGCCAGCAGCTGGGGGGACAGGGCCTACGAGCAGTACTTC
>TRBJ1-2|-|-|TRBV19
CASSIDLEGGYTF
TGTGCCAGTAGTATAGATCTCGAGGGAGGCTACACCTTC
>TRBJ1-2|-|-|TRBV23-1
CASSQCGTSEVRGYTF
TGCGCCAGCAGTCAATGCGGGACGTCAGAAGTCCGGGGCTACACCTTC